These 21 T cell receptor beta chains came from one sample sequenced in a study of blood T cell repertoires in COVID-19. TCRdb's copy holds only in-frame clones and misses some; the assay was immunoSEQ multiplex PCR. This table has about 180,000 clones, 86% appearing once. Input material: PBMCs or T cells enriched from blood (not recorded which). The receptors were sampled from a woman under 40 who had recovered from COVID-19.

The chain joins TRBV18 to TRBJ1-4; 8 bases map to TRBD1. The CDR3 is made up of 21 amino acids. Looked up from germline, CDR1 is KGHSH and CDR2 is LQKENI. After removal of 0 bases from V and 0 bases from J, the junction contained 15 bases not matched to a gene. CDR3 protein: CASSPPGGLLTGGSTNEKLFF. For the CDR3, the DNA is TGTGCCAGCTCACCACCGGGAGGCCTTTTAACAGGGGGGTCAACTAATGAAAAACTGTTTTTT.

The rearrangement joins TRBV28 to TRBJ2-5; a weak D match, TRBD2 (6 bases). The CDR3 contains 21 residues. With 0 bases removed from V and 1 base from J, the gap between germline ends came to 27 bases. Germline V gives CDR1 MDHEN, CDR2 SYDVKM. DNA of the CDR3: TGTGCCAGCAGTTTATGGTCAGTACTCGGGAGAGCGGAAGGGTTCCAAGAGACCCAGTACTTC. Its translation: CASSLWSVLGRAEGFQETQYF.

The chain is built from TRBV5-6 and TRBJ2-7, with TRBD1 matching over 9 bases. From germline, CDR1 is SGHDT and CDR2 YYEEEE. V lost 3 bases, J lost 6 bases, and 7 bases stayed unmatched. The CDR3 contains 14 residues. The CDR3 DNA reads TGTGCCAGCAGCTCCGGGACAGGGTATCGCGAGCAGTACTTC. Protein product: CASSSGTGYREQYF.

The CDR3 bases are TGTGCCAGCCTGAGTCCTACTAGCGGGATCGGGGAAACCGGGGAGCTGTTTTTT. Its protein is CASLSPTSGIGETGELFF. The chain couples TRBV27 to TRBJ2-2; TRBD2 agrees at 10 bases. Germline V gene sequence: CDR1 MNHEY, CDR2 SMNVEV (reference sequence). J gave up 5 bases and V 8 bases, and 17 bases lay outside the gene matches. This CDR3 spans 18 amino acids.

This sequence joins TRBV5-1 and TRBJ1-5, with D perhaps TRBD1 (5 bases). Germline assignment: CDR1 SGHRS and CDR2 YFSETQ. Trimming removed 0 bases at V and 0 bases at J, with 10 bases between. The CDR3 extends over 16 amino acids. The CDR3 sequence is CASSLAPGNSNQPQHF. In DNA, the CDR3 is TGCGCCAGCAGCTTGGCCCCAGGGAATAGCAATCAGCCCCAGCATTTT.

This chain joins TRBV6-5 and TRBJ1-1; tentatively, D is TRBD1 (5 bases). The length of the CDR3 is 13 residues. With 5 bases removed from V and 6 bases from J, the gap between germline ends came to 13 bases. In germline, CDR1 is MNHEY, CDR2 SVGAGI. The DNA of the CDR3 is TGTGCCAGCAGTCGGGCAGGGTTGGCTGAAGCTTTCTTT. This encodes CASSRAGLAEAFF.

The DNA for the CDR3 is TGTGCCAGCTCACCACCCCTCTTGACAGGGGAGAATGAAAAACTGTTTTTT. It encodes CASSPPLLTGENEKLFF. The chain recombines TRBV18 with TRBJ1-4; 8 bases fit TRBD1. CDR3 length: 17 amino acids. Germline assignment: CDR1 KGHSH and CDR2 LQKENI. V was pared by 0 bases and J by 5 bases, with 8 bases of the junction left unmatched.

This chain uses TRBV27 with TRBJ1-4; 9 bases line up with TRBD1. CDR3 length: 18 amino acids. The germline V gene has CDR1 MNHEY and CDR2 SMNVEV (reference sequence). The ends lost 6 bases at V and 4 bases at J; junction bases unmatched: 15. The CDR3 loop is CASSLGQGHQLVNEKLFF. The CDR3 nucleotides read TGTGCCAGCAGCTTGGGACAGGGACACCAGCTGGTTAATGAAAAACTGTTTTTT. Together with reference TRBV27 and TRBJ1-4, the CDR3 gives the full variable domain: EAQVTQNPRYLITVTGKKLTVTCSQNMNHEYMSWYRQDPGLGLRQIYYSMNVEVTDKGDVPEGYKVSRKEKRNFPLILESPSPNQTSLYFCASSLGQGHQLVNEKLFFGSGTQLSVL.

This rearrangement joins TRBV18 to TRBJ2-7, with 11 bases lining up with TRBD1. V was pared by 3 bases and J by 0 bases, with 10 bases of the junction left unmatched. Per germline, CDR1 KGHSH and CDR2 LQKENI. This CDR3 region has 18 residues. The DNA for the CDR3 is TGTGCCAGCTCACCCGGGACAGGGGGGTTTAGGAGCTCCTACGAGCAGTACTTC. The encoded protein is CASSPGTGGFRSSYEQYF.

V gene TRBV6-1 combines with J gene TRBJ2-5, with 12 bases fitting TRBD2. V shed 4 bases and J 2 bases; nucleotides not matched to a gene: 5. CDR3 length: 16 amino acids. Germline CDR1 and CDR2: MNHNS and SASEGT. The CDR3 is CASSGGTSGFQETQYF. Written as DNA, the CDR3 is TGTGCCAGCAGTGGAGGGACTAGCGGGTTTCAAGAGACCCAGTACTTC.

J is TRBJ2-1 and V is TRBV27; 8 nucleotides agree with TRBD2. Trimming at V came to 0 bases and at J to 5 bases, leaving 6 bases not matched to a gene. Germline V lookup: CDR1 MNHEY, CDR2 SMNVEV (reference sequence). The CDR3 length is 16 residues. The CDR3 here is CASSLSTQRENNEQFF. The CDR3, as DNA: TGTGCCAGCAGTTTATCCACACAGCGGGAGAACAATGAGCAGTTCTTC.

V gene TRBV6-4 combines with J gene TRBJ2-1; 9 bases are shared with TRBD2. The trim removed 3 bases at V and 8 bases at J, leaving 8 bases unmatched. The CDR3 is 15 amino acids. CDR1 and CDR2 from the germline V gene are MRHNA and SNTAGT. This chain's CDR3 is CASSEGASGKDEQFF. The CDR3 DNA follows: TGTGCCAGCAGTGAAGGGGCTAGCGGGAAAGATGAGCAGTTCTTC.

The chain joins TRBV25-1 to TRBJ1-1; D perhaps matches TRBD1 (5 bases). CDR3 size: 17 residues. CDR1 and CDR2 (germline): MGHDK, SYGVNS. Trimming stripped 1 base from V and 4 bases from J, with 19 bases between. CDR3 nucleotide sequence: TGTGCCAGCAGTGAATTTTTTGCCCATCCCAGGGCCACTGAAGCTTTCTTT. Translation: CASSEFFAHPRATEAFF.

In regard to this clone: Other DNA sequences in the sample encode the same CDR3. The rearrangement joins TRBV11-2 to TRBJ1-1, with D possibly matching TRBD1 (5 bases). The V gene lost 1 base and the J gene lost 3 bases, with 9 bases spanning the gap. The CDR3 totals 14 residues. The germline V gene has CDR1 SGHAT and CDR2 FQNNGV. The CDR3 spells CASSLAGGDTEAFF. In DNA form, the CDR3 reads TGTGCCAGCAGCTTAGCCGGAGGGGACACTGAAGCTTTCTTT.

The CDR3 loop reads CASSVDGRADGYTF. Here the CDR3 DNA reads TGTGCCAGCAGCGTAGATGGCAGGGCGGATGGCTACACCTTC. The chain couples TRBV9 to TRBJ1-2; TRBD1 is a possible D gene (5 bases). Germline V gene data show CDR1 as SGDLS and CDR2 as YYNGEE. V was trimmed by 0 bases and J by 6 bases, leaving 12 bases between them. CDR3 length equals 14 residues.

The V call is TRBV23-1, the J call TRBJ2-2, with 12 nucleotides matching TRBD1. TRBV23-1 has ORF status, its function being uncertain. The CDR3 loop spans 17 amino acids. V lost 3 bases and J lost 4; bases outside the gene matches: 6. The CDR3 loop is CASSHKGQGAGTGELFF. Written as DNA, the CDR3 is TGCGCCAGCAGTCACAAGGGACAGGGGGCGGGCACCGGGGAGCTGTTTTTT.

The V gene is TRBV7-8, the J gene TRBJ1-5; D is perhaps TRBD1 (6 bases). The CDR3 contains 16 residues. Germline V CDR1 and CDR2: SGHVS, FQNEAQ. V lost 5 bases to trimming and J lost 0 bases, with 14 bases between them. DNA for the CDR3: TGTGCCAGCAGCCTCCTGGACAGTATTAGCAATCAGCCCCAGCATTTT. This sequence encodes CASSLLDSISNQPQHF.

This rearrangement joins TRBV18 to TRBJ1-2; D possibly corresponds to TRBD1 (6 bases). The germline V gene has CDR1 KGHSH and CDR2 LQKENI. V was trimmed by 5 bases and J by 2 bases, leaving 12 bases between them. CDR3 length: 14 amino acids. CDR3: CASSAEQGNYGYTF. In DNA, the CDR3 is TGTGCCAGCTCAGCTGAACAGGGAAACTATGGCTACACCTTC.

The chain combines TRBV29-1 with TRBJ2-2; no definite D call. Per the germline V gene, CDR1 is SQVTM and CDR2 is ANQGSEA. V was pared by 4 bases and J by 6 bases, with 9 bases between. The CDR3 totals 12 residues. The CDR3 nucleotides read TGCAGCGTTGGGTTAGCTTCCGGGGAGCTGTTTTTT. It encodes CSVGLASGELFF.

This clone was counted only a few times. J is TRBJ2-7 and V is TRBV21-1; TRBD2, as called in the table, went unchecked against the DNA. TRBV21-1 is a pseudogene. The CDR3 runs to 11 residues. DNA of the CDR3: TGTGCCGGTCTAGCTCTCTACGAGCAGTACTTC. It is translated as CAGLALYEQYF.

The chain joins TRBV27 to TRBJ2-3; TRBD2 aligns across 8 bases. J lost 2 bases, V lost 5 bases, and 9 bases had no gene match. CDR1 is MNHEY, CDR2 SMNVEV, per germline (reference sequence). CDR3 size: 16 residues. The CDR3 DNA sequence: TGTGCCAGCAGTACACCGACTAGCGCATACACAGATACGCAGTATTTT. Protein: CASSTPTSAYTDTQYF.